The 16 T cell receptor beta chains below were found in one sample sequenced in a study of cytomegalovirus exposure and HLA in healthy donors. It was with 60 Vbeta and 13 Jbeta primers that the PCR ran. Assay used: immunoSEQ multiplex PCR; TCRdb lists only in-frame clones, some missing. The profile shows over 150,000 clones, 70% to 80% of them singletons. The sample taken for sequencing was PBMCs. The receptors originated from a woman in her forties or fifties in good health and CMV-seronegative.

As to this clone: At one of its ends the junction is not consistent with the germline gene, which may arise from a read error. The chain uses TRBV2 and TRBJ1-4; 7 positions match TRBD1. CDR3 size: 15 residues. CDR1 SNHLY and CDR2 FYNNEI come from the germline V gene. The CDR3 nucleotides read TGTGCCAGCAGTGAATTAACAGGGGCTAACGAAAAACTGTTTTTT. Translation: CASSELTGANEKLFF. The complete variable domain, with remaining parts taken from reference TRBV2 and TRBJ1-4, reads EPEVTQTPSHQVTQMGQEVILRCVPISNHLYFYWYRQILGQKVEFLVSFYNNEISEKSEIFDDQFSVERPDGSNFTLKIRSTKLEDSAMYFCASSELTGANEKLFFGSGTQLSVL.

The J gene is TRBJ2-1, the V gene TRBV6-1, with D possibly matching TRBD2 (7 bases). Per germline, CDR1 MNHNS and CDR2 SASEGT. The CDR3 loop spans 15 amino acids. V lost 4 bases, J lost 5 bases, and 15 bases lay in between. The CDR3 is CASSAGASGNNEQFF. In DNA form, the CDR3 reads TGTGCCAGCAGTGCAGGGGCTAGCGGCAACAATGAGCAGTTCTTC.

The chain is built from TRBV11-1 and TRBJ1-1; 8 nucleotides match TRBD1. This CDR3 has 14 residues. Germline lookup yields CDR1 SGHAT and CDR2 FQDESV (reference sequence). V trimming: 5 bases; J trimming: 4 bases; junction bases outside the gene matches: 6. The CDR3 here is CASSPMTGVTEAFF. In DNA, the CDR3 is TGTGCCAGCAGCCCTATGACAGGGGTCACTGAAGCTTTCTTT.

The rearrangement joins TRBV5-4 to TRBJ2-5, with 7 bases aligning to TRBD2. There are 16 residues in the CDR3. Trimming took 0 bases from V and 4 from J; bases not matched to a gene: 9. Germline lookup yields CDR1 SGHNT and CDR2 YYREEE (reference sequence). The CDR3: CASSLGGRGRGETQYF. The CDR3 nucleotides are TGTGCCAGCAGCTTGGGGGGGAGGGGCCGAGGAGAGACCCAGTACTTC.

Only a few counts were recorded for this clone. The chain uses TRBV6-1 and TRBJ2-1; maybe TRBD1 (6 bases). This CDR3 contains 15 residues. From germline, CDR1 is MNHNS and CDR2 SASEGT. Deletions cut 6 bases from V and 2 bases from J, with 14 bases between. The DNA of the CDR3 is TGTGCCAGCAGGGGATGGAAGGGGGCCTACAATGAGCAGTTCTTC. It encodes CASRGWKGAYNEQFF.

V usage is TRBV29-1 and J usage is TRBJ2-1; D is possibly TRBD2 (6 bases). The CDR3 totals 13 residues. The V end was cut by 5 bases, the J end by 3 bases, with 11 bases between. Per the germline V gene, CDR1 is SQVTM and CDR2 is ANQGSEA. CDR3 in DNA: TGCAGCGTTCGGGCGCGGGGCTACAATGAGCAGTTCTTC. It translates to CSVRARGYNEQFF.

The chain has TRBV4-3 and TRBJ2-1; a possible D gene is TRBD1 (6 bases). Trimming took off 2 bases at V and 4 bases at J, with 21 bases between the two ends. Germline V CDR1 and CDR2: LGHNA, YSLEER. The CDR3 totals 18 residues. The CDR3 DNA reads TGCGCCAGCAGCCAATCCAACCGACAGGCAAACGTGTACAATGAGCAGTTCTTC. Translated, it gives CASSQSNRQANVYNEQFF.

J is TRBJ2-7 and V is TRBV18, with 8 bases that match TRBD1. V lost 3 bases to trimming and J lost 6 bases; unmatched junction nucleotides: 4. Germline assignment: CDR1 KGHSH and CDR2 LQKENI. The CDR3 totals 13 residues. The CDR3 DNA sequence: TGTGCCAGCTCACCGGGCAGGGGGCGCGAGCAGTACTTC. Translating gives CASSPGRGREQYF.

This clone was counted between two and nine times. DNA for the CDR3: TGTGCCATCAGTGAGTCGCAGTACCTGAACACTGAAGCTTTCTTT. It encodes CAISESQYLNTEAFF. The chain has TRBV10-3 and TRBJ1-1, with D hard to call. Trimming removed 0 bases from V and 0 bases from J, with 8 bases in between. This CDR3 has 15 amino acids. Germline CDR1 ENHRY, CDR2 SYGVKD.

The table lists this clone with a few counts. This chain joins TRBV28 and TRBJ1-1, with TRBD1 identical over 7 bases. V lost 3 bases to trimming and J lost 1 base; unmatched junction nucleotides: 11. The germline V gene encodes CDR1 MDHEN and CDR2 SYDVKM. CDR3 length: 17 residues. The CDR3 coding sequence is TGTGCCAGCAGTTTCGGGGGGGCCCGGGACAGGAACACTGAAGCTTTCTTT. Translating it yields CASSFGGARDRNTEAFF. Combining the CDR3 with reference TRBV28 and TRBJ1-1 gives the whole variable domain DVKVTQSSRYLVKRTGEKVFLECVQDMDHENMFWYRQDPGLGLRLIYFSYDVKMKEKGDIPEGYSVSREKKERFSLILESASTNQTSMYLCASSFGGARDRNTEAFFGQGTRLTVV.

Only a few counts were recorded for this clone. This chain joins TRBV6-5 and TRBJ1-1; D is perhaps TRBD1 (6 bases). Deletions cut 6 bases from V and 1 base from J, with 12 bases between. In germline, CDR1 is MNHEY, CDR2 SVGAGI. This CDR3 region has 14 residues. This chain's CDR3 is CASSHRVGNTEAFF. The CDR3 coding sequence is TGTGCCAGCAGCCACAGGGTGGGGAACACTGAAGCTTTCTTT.

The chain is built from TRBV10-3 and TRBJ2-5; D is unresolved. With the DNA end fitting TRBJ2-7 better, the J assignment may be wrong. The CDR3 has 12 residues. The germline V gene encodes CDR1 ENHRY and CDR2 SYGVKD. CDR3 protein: CAISEARYEQYF. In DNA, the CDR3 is TGTGCCATCAGTGAGGCCCGGTACGAGCAGTACTTC.

The CDR3 is CASSEQRDRNQPQHF. CDR3 nucleotides: TGCGCCAGCAGTGAGCAAAGGGACAGGAATCAGCCCCAGCATTTT. The chain recombines TRBV10-2 with TRBJ1-5; TRBD1 matches at 8 bases. This CDR3 spans 15 amino acids. V was clipped by 2 bases and J by 4 bases; unmatched bases: 4. Germline CDR1 WSHSY, CDR2 SAAADI.

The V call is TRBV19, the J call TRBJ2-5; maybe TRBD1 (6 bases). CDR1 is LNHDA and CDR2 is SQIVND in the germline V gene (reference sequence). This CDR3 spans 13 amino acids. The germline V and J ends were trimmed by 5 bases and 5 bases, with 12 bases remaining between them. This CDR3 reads CASSLGAWETQYF. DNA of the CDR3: TGTGCCAGTAGTCTGGGGGCGTGGGAGACCCAGTACTTC.

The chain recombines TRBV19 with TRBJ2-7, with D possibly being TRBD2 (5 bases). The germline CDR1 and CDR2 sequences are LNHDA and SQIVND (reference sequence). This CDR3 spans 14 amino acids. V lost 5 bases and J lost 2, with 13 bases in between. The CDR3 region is CASSQWTGTYEQYF. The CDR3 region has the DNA TGTGCCAGTAGTCAATGGACCGGGACCTACGAGCAGTACTTC. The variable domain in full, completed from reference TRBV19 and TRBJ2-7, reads DGGITQSPKYLFRKEGQNVTLSCEQNLNHDAMYWYRQDPGQGLRLIYYSQIVNDFQKGDIAEGYSVSREKKESFPLTVTSAQKNPTAFYLCASSQWTGTYEQYFGPGTRLTVT.

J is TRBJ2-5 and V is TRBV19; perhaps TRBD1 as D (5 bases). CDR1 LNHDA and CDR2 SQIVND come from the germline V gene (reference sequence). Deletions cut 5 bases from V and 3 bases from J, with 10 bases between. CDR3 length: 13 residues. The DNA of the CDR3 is TGTGCCAGTAGTGTGGGGCCTGAAGAGACCCAGTACTTC. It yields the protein CASSVGPEETQYF.